This T cell receptor beta chain was recorded in a study of identical twins. The sample holds a few counts of this clonotype. The CDR3 contains 14 residues. Germline assignment: CDR1 ENHRY and CDR2 SYGVKD. Unmatched junction bases numbered 0, after V lost 2 bases and J lost 1 base. TCRdb ran MiXCR on the 5' RACE reads and lists one entry per CDR3 protein. The sample consists of 460,000 or so distinct CDR3 sequences, 11% to 15% of them appearing once. In addition, the sample was reused for a study of yellow fever vaccine responses in identical twins.

V is TRBV10-3 and J is TRBJ2-5, with 8 bases matching TRBD1. Input material: CD4+ T cells sorted from blood. This TCR came from a woman aged 18-30 years in good health. The CDR3 here is CAISETGGQETQYF. CDR3 nucleotide sequence: TGTGCCATCAGTGAGACAGGGGGCCAAGAGACCCAGTACTTC.